These 10 T cell receptor beta chains originate from one sample sequenced in a study of cytomegalovirus exposure and HLA in healthy donors. The primer mix had 60 Vbeta and 13 Jbeta primers. The data were produced by immunoSEQ multiplex PCR, yet TCRdb's version contains in-frame clones alone and is incomplete. This repertoire shows about 200,000 clones, around 83% found once; its top ten account for 1.7%. Sequenced input: PBMCs. Every receptor here comes from a man aged 35 to 55 in good health and CMV-seropositive.

This chain links TRBV5-1 with TRBJ1-1; D perhaps matches TRBD1 (5 bases). V was cut by 4 bases and J by 1 base, with 20 bases left in between. The CDR3 length is 17 residues. Looked up from germline, CDR1 is SGHRS and CDR2 is YFSETQ. The DNA for the CDR3 is TGCGCCAGCAGCCAACCCCCGGGACGGGGGAGGAACACTGAAGCTTTCTTT. It is translated as CASSQPPGRGRNTEAFF.

V gene TRBV27 combines with J gene TRBJ2-7; tentatively, D is TRBD2 (5 bases). The germline V gene has CDR1 MNHEY and CDR2 SMNVEV (reference sequence). This CDR3 is 14 amino acids long. The ends were cut back, 6 bases at V and 0 bases at J, with 12 bases in the middle. The CDR3 loop reads CASRTMLGSYEQYF. In nucleotides, the CDR3 is TGTGCCAGCAGGACTATGCTGGGCTCCTACGAGCAGTACTTC.

The chain couples TRBV19 to TRBJ1-3, with D hard to call. The V gene lost 7 bases and the J gene lost 3 bases, with 7 bases spanning the gap. CDR3 size: 12 residues. Germline CDR1 is LNHDA and CDR2 is SQIVND (reference sequence). The CDR3 DNA reads TGTGCCAGTACTCGTAATGGAAACACCATATATTTT. Protein: CASTRNGNTIYF.

The chain uses TRBV19 and TRBJ1-5, with D perhaps matching TRBD1 (6 bases). The CDR3 is 15 residues long. CDR1 is LNHDA and CDR2 is SQIVND in the germline V gene (reference sequence). With 4 bases removed from V and 0 bases from J, the gap between germline ends came to 10 bases. The CDR3: CASSTYRVSNQPQHF. The CDR3, as DNA: TGTGCCAGTAGTACCTACAGGGTTAGCAATCAGCCCCAGCATTTT.

The chain couples TRBV7-6 to TRBJ1-2; D is perhaps TRBD1 (6 bases). CDR3 length: 13 amino acids. V was shortened by 1 base and J by 6 bases, with 9 bases between the two germline ends. From germline, CDR1 is SGHVS and CDR2 FNYEAQ. The chain's CDR3 is CASSLETGHGYTF. In nucleotides, the CDR3 is TGTGCCAGCAGCTTAGAGACAGGCCATGGCTACACCTTC.

V is TRBV7-9 and J is TRBJ1-1, with no clear D. The CDR3 loop spans 14 amino acids. Trimming removed 1 base at V and 4 bases at J, with 10 bases between. Germline CDR1 SEHNR, CDR2 FQNEAQ (reference sequence). The CDR3, as DNA: TGTGCCAGCAGCTTAGGCGGCGAGGGCACTGAAGCTTTCTTT. It encodes CASSLGGEGTEAFF.

The J gene is TRBJ2-5, the V gene TRBV19; possibly TRBD2 for D (5 bases). Per germline, CDR1 LNHDA and CDR2 SQIVND (reference sequence). The CDR3 has 13 amino acids. V was trimmed by 5 bases and J by 5 bases, leaving 12 bases between them. CDR3 coding DNA: TGTGCCAGTAGTCTGGACTCTGGGGAGACCCAGTACTTC. Translation gives CASSLDSGETQYF.

A single count supports this clone. The DNA for the CDR3 is TGTGCCAGCAGTTTATCCGGCCGACTAGCGGGAGGGTACAATGAGCAGTTCTTC. It codes for CASSLSGRLAGGYNEQFF. This chain connects TRBV27 to TRBJ2-1, with 14 bases that match TRBD2. This CDR3 is 18 amino acids long. Losses at the gene ends were 0 bases for V and 4 bases for J; bases not matched to a gene: 5. Germline CDR1 and CDR2: MNHEY and SMNVEV (reference sequence).

The V call is TRBV4-1, the J call TRBJ2-2, with D tentatively TRBD2 (6 bases). This CDR3 spans 16 amino acids. Germline loops: CDR1 MGHRA, CDR2 YSYEKL. V lost 4 bases to trimming and J lost 2 bases, with 14 bases between them. CDR3 in amino acids: CASSLSPGLNTGELFF. CDR3 coding DNA: TGCGCCAGCAGCCTATCCCCGGGACTTAACACCGGGGAGCTGTTTTTT.

This chain's CDR3 is CASSLLSGTANTGELFF. CDR3 nucleotide sequence: TGTGCCAGCAGCCTATTGTCCGGGACTGCCAACACCGGGGAGCTGTTTTTT. This chain joins TRBV9 and TRBJ2-2; possible D gene TRBD2, 6 bases. Trimming removed 4 bases at V and 2 bases at J, with 18 bases between. Per the germline V gene, CDR1 is SGDLS and CDR2 is YYNGEE. The CDR3 totals 17 residues. Full variable domain (rest looked up from reference TRBV9 and TRBJ2-2): DSGVTQTPKHLITATGQRVTLRCSPRSGDLSVYWYQQSLDQGLQFLIQYYNGEERAKGNILERFSAQQFPDLHSELNLSSLELGDSALYFCASSLLSGTANTGELFFGEGSRLTVL.